This TCR beta chain was observed in a study of cytomegalovirus exposure and HLA in healthy donors. Whole-study results and caveats: Later analysis identified several of the most significant clusters that appeared linked to common viral pathogens. Cytomegalovirus association was assigned to 150 to 200 TCR beta chains.

CDR1 and CDR2 from the germline V gene are ENHRY and SYGVKD. Trimming at V came to 2 bases and at J to 1 base, leaving 4 bases not matched to a gene. The CDR3 has 18 amino acids. Notes on this clone: What it recognizes is unknown.

The study ran its PCR with 60 Vbeta and 13 Jbeta primers. Original methodology: There were about 80 million unique TCR beta chains by a later count, and approximately 12 million of them were shared. This table comes from immunoSEQ multiplex PCR, and its TCRdb copy is limited to in-frame clones, with some not included. V, J and clone size are those of that table, while D and trimming were read from the DNA. Of roughly 200,000 clones detected, approximately 90% appear once; the ten largest clones hold about 1%. The sequence derives from a woman under 30 in good health and CMV-seronegative. The chain couples TRBV10-3 to TRBJ2-3; 15 nucleotides line up with TRBD2. Sequenced input: PBMCs. CDR3 residues: CAISEPWTSGGGTDTQYF. CDR3 nucleotide sequence: TGTGCCATCAGTGAGCCCTGGACTAGCGGGGGGGGCACAGATACGCAGTATTTT.